This entry lists 15 T cell receptor beta chains sequenced from one sample in a study of blood T cells in healthy people across ages (dated by TCRdb to the mid-2010s). The library was generated by 5' RACE. Data came from an Illumina HiSeq 2500. A second 7 to 11 cycle PCR used a sample-barcoded 5' primer and a J-beta primer mix. The public reads were reprocessed in TCRdb via fastp at Q25 and MiXCR, keeping in-frame beta chains. Merged by CDR3 protein, the rows form single entries marked with the most common genes and DNA. For this sample the table gives about 1.8 million distinct CDR3 sequences, of which approximately 50% were detected only once. The top ten hold more than 2% of the sample. Sequencing was done on a sample of blood. The source is a woman in her forties in good health.

J is TRBJ1-2 and V is TRBV5-1, with 9 positions matching TRBD1. The CDR3 covers 16 residues. CDR1 is SGHRS, CDR2 YFSETQ, per germline. With 0 bases clipped from V and 7 bases from J, the junction kept 10 bases outside the gene matches. CDR3 sequence (DNA): TGCGCCAGCAGCTTGGAGGGTACAGGGGGCGGGATTGGCTACACCTTC. Its protein product is CASSLEGTGGGIGYTF. Filled out from reference TRBV5-1 and TRBJ1-2, the complete variable domain reads KAGVTQTPRYLIKTRGQQVTLSCSPISGHRSVSWYQQTPGQGLQFLFEYFSETQRNKGNFPGRFSGRQFSNSRSEMNVSTLELGDSALYLCASSLEGTGGGIGYTFGSGTRLTVV.

The chain links TRBV3-1 to TRBJ2-1; a possible D gene is TRBD1 (6 bases). Germline V gene lookup returns CDR1 LGHDT and CDR2 YNNKEL (reference sequence). There are 18 residues in the CDR3. Trimming pared 6 bases from V and 0 bases from J, leaving 21 bases between. Here the CDR3 DNA reads TGTGCCAGCAGACAATTCCTGGGGGCGGGCAGCTCCTACAATGAGCAGTTCTTC. Amino acids: CASRQFLGAGSSYNEQFF.

A few counts support this clonotype. This rearrangement joins TRBV5-1 to TRBJ1-2, with 7 bases identical to TRBD1. V lost 6 bases to trimming and J lost 6 bases; unmatched junction nucleotides: 11. Germline V gene sequence: CDR1 SGHRS, CDR2 YFSETQ. CDR3 size: 14 residues. CDR3 bases: TGCGCCAGCAACCAGGGGGAAGGGGGCGATGGCTACACCTTC. Its translation: CASNQGEGGDGYTF.

V and J are TRBV5-1 and TRBJ1-5; tentatively, D is TRBD1 (6 bases). Per the germline V gene, CDR1 is SGHRS and CDR2 is YFSETQ. The CDR3 sequence is 15 residues long. V was cut by 0 bases and J by 6 bases, with 13 bases left in between. The CDR3 region has the DNA TGCGCCAGCAGCTTGGCAGGGGCCTGGGGTCAGCCCCAGCATTTT. It codes for CASSLAGAWGQPQHF.

The chain is built from TRBV5-6 and TRBJ2-7; D possibly corresponds to TRBD1 (6 bases). The CDR3 sequence is 15 residues long. CDR1 and CDR2 from the germline V gene are SGHDT and YYEEEE. Trimming shortened V by 3 bases and J by 5 bases, and 18 bases separated the two germline ends. The CDR3 region has the DNA TGTGCCAGCAGCTGGTATATCAGGGGTACAGACGAGCAGTACTTC. Translation: CASSWYIRGTDEQYF.

The CDR3 DNA is TGTGCTAGTGGTACCTTCAATGGGGAGGAGCAGTTCTTC. Its protein product is CASGTFNGEEQFF. V is TRBV12-5 and J is TRBJ2-1, with D possibly matching TRBD2 (5 bases). The V end lost 5 bases, the J end lost 10 bases, and 15 bases lay between the germline ends. Germline CDR1 LGHNT, CDR2 FRNRAP. The CDR3 loop spans 13 amino acids.

This clonotype was seen a handful of times. V and J are TRBV7-2 and TRBJ1-2; 10 bases line up with TRBD1. The ends lost 3 bases at V and 8 bases at J; junction bases unmatched: 12. The CDR3 is 16 amino acids. Looked up from germline, CDR1 is SGHTA and CDR2 is FQGNSA. CDR3 nucleotide sequence: TGTGCCAGCAGCTTGTACCGGGACAGGGGCGTTGGGGGCTACACCTTC. As protein: CASSLYRDRGVGGYTF.

This clonotype came up a few times. This chain connects TRBV20-1 to TRBJ2-5; 11 positions match TRBD2. Germline-derived CDR1 and CDR2 are DFQATT and SNEGSKA (reference sequence). This CDR3 is built from 18 residues. J gave up 0 bases and V 3 bases, and 12 bases lay outside the gene matches. Here the CDR3 DNA reads TGCAGTGCTAGCCAGACTAGCGGGGCCTTCAACGACCAAGAGACCCAGTACTTC. Translated, it gives CSASQTSGAFNDQETQYF.

This clonotype appeared a few times. The chain uses TRBV7-2 and TRBJ1-4, with TRBD1 matching over 8 bases. The CDR3 runs to 17 residues. CDR1 is SGHTA, CDR2 FQGNSA, per germline. J gave up 0 bases and V 5 bases, and 8 bases lay outside the gene matches. CDR3 sequence reads: CASSIGQGTATNEKLFF. CDR3 in DNA: TGTGCCAGCAGCATCGGACAGGGTACTGCAACTAATGAAAAACTGTTTTTT.

This clonotype was counted a few times. The CDR3 coding sequence is TGTGCCAGCAGGGATAAGGGAGCGGAGACCCAGTACTTC. Translating gives CASRDKGAETQYF. V is TRBV2 and J is TRBJ2-5; D is possibly TRBD2 (5 bases). Germline assignment: CDR1 SNHLY and CDR2 FYNNEI. This CDR3 has 13 residues. Trimming shortened V by 6 bases and J by 5 bases, and 13 bases separated the two germline ends.

This clonotype occurred a few times. V and J are TRBV29-1 and TRBJ1-2, with a tentative D call TRBD1 (6 bases). The CDR3 is 13 amino acids. Trimming cost V 2 bases and J 7 bases, with 14 bases left between them. The germline gives CDR1 SQVTM, CDR2 ANQGSEA. CDR3 protein: CSVERAGASGYTF. CDR3 coding DNA: TGCAGCGTTGAAAGGGCAGGGGCAAGTGGCTACACCTTC. The complete variable domain, with remaining parts taken from reference TRBV29-1 and TRBJ1-2, reads SAVISQKPSRDICQRGTSLTIQCQVDSQVTMMFWYRQQPGQSLTLIATANQGSEATYESGFVIDKFPISRPNLTFSTLTVSNMSPEDSSIYLCSVERAGASGYTFGSGTRLTVV.

CDR3 residues: CSVGRLLGTDTQYF. The CDR3 nucleotides are TGCAGCGTTGGTAGGCTACTCGGCACAGATACGCAGTATTTT. The chain joins TRBV29-1 to TRBJ2-3; D is undetermined. V was trimmed by 4 bases and J by 1 base, leaving 12 bases between them. Per the germline V gene, CDR1 is SQVTM and CDR2 is ANQGSEA. This CDR3 has 14 amino acids.

The chain combines TRBV6-5 with TRBJ2-7, with 12 bases fitting TRBD1. The germline CDR1 and CDR2 sequences are MNHEY and SVGAGI. The CDR3 extends over 19 amino acids. J gave up 0 bases and V 4 bases, and 13 bases lay outside the gene matches. DNA of the CDR3: TGTGCCAGCAGTTTCTCTGGGACAGGGGGCCCCCTAAGCTCCTACGAGCAGTACTTC. This translates into CASSFSGTGGPLSSYEQYF.

In this sample, this clonotype turned up once. This sequence joins TRBV28 and TRBJ2-1; 9 nucleotides line up with TRBD1. V dropped 8 bases and J dropped 12; count of bases not matched to a gene: 5. The CDR3 runs to 11 residues. Germline V gives CDR1 MDHEN, CDR2 SYDVKM. The CDR3 is CASGMTGGQFF. Here the CDR3 DNA reads TGTGCCAGCGGTATGACAGGGGGGCAGTTCTTC. The variable domain in full, with the rest retrieved from reference TRBV28 and TRBJ2-1, is DVKVTQSSRYLVKRTGEKVFLECVQDMDHENMFWYRQDPGLGLRLIYFSYDVKMKEKGDIPEGYSVSREKKERFSLILESASTNQTSMYLCASGMTGGQFFGPGTRLTVL.

V is TRBV6-1 and J is TRBJ1-2; D call uncertain. The CDR3 has 15 residues. Per germline, CDR1 MNHNS and CDR2 SASEGT. V shed 0 bases and J shed 0 bases, with 8 bases lying between them. The CDR3 DNA follows: TGTGCCAGCAGTGAAGCGTATAGGACTAACTATGGCTACACCTTC. Amino acids: CASSEAYRTNYGYTF.